The present T cell receptor (beta chain) was sequenced within a study of T cell responses to AZD1222 COVID-19 vaccine. The CDR3 extends over 15 amino acids. Notes on the study in general: Donors, mostly white British, included more females; clonal diversity was possibly underestimated.

Only in-frame clones appear in the TCRdb table, and some are missing; sequencing was by immunoSEQ multiplex PCR. The table lists about 100,000 clones, around 90% of them singletons. Details on this clone: No antigen is known for it.

Sequencing was performed on peripheral blood, taken on day 0 of AZD1222 vaccination. This TCR was recovered from an adult in good health. This chain uses TRBV21-1 with TRBJ2-1; the table calls TRBD2, which could not be checked here. TRBV21-1 is marked as a pseudogene. The CDR3: CASSWTGGLHNEQFF. The CDR3 DNA sequence: TGTGCCAGCAGCTGGACGGGAGGGCTCCACAATGAGCAGTTCTTC.